This T cell receptor beta chain was identified during a study of blood T cell repertoires in COVID-19. Across the study: COVID-19 samples from acute and convalescent phases originated in the United States, Italy and Spain. In each case, the material was cDNA or gDNA derived from T cells, B-cell-depleted T cells, or PBMCs.

J lost 4 bases, V lost 4 bases, and 6 bases had no gene match. The CDR3 is 14 amino acids. Looked up from germline, CDR1 is MGHDK and CDR2 is SYGVNS. Per the authors' pipeline: The assay estimated nucleated cells by amplifying reference gene primers. Sequenced by immunoSEQ multiplex PCR; TCRdb stores in-frame clones only, minus some. V and J calls and clone size come straight from that table; D and trimming were deduced from the DNA. Of 200,000 to 250,000 clones in the sample, 84% were seen once. The TCR sequence derives from a woman older than 75 with active or convalescent COVID-19. Sequencing input: peripheral blood. The J gene is TRBJ1-2, the V gene TRBV25-1; 7 bases match TRBD1. CDR3 sequence reads: CASSGSGTVYGYTF. In nucleotides, the CDR3 is TGTGCCAGCAGTGGGTCCGGGACAGTCTATGGCTACACCTTC.